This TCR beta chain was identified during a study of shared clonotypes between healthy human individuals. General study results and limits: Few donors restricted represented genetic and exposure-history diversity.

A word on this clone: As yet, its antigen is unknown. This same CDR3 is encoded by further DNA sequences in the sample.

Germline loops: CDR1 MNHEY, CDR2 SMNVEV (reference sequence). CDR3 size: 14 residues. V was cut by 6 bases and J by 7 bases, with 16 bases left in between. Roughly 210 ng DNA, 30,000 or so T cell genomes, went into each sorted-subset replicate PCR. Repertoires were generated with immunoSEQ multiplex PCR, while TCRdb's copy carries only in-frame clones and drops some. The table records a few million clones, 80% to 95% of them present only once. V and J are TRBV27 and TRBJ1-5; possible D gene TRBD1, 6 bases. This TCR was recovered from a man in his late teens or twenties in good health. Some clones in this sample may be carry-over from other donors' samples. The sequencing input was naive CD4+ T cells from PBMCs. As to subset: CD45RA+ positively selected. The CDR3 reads CASSRNRVDQPQHF. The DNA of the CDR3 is TGTGCCAGCAGCCGGAACAGGGTGGACCAGCCCCAGCATTTT.